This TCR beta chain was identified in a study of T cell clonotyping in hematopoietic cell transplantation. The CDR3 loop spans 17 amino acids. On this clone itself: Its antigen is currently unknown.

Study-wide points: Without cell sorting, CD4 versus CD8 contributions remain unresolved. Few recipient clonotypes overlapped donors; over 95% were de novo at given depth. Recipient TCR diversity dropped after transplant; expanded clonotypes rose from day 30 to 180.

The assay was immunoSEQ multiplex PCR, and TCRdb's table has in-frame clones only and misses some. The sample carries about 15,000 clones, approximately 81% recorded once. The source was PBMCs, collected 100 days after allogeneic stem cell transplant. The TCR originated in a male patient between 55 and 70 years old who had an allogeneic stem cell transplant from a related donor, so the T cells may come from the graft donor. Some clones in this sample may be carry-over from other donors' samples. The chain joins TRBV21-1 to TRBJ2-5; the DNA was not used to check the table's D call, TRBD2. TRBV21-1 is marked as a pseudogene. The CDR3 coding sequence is TGTGCCAGCAGCACCTGCCAAATGTGGAGCGCTCAAGAGACCCAGTACTTC. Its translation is CASSTCQMWSAQETQYF.